This T cell receptor beta chain was identified in a study of blood T cell repertoires in COVID-19. The overall study: The United States, Italy and Spain supplied acute and convalescent COVID-19 samples.

Original processing methods: Estimation of nucleated cell counts was performed using reference gene primer amplification. Produced via immunoSEQ multiplex PCR; TCRdb's table is partial and in-frame only. V, J and clone size are those of that table, while D and trimming were read from the DNA. Of 140,000 to 150,000 clones in the sample, 65% to 85% were seen once. J lost 5 bases, V lost 6 bases, and 7 bases had no gene match. The CDR3 consists of 13 residues. The sequenced sample was peripheral blood. V gene TRBV12-3 or TRBV12-4 combines with J gene TRBJ2-7; 7 nucleotides match TRBD2. The receptor was derived from a woman aged 55-69 years with acute or convalescent COVID-19. The CDR3 DNA reads TGTGCCAGCAGCCACGGGAGGATCCACGAGCAGTACTTC. Residues: CASSHGRIHEQYF.